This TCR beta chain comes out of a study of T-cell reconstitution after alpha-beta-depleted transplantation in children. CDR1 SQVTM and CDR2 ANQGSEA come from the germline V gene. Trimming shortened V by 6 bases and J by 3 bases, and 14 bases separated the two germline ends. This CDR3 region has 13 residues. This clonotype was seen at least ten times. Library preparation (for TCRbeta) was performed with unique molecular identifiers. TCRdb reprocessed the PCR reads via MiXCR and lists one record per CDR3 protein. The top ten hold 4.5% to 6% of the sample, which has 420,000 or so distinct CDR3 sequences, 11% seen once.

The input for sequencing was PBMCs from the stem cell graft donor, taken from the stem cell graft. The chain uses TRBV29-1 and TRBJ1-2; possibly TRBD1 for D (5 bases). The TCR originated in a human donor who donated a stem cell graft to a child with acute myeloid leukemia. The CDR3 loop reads CSVPGFRDYGYTF. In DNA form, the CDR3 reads TGCAGCGTCCCAGGGTTTCGGGACTATGGCTACACCTTC.